One sample yielded the 22 T cell receptor beta chains listed below, sequenced in a study of sequential checkpoint blockade in melanoma. Sequencing used immunoSEQ multiplex PCR; TCRdb keeps in-frame clones, though not all of them. Counted here are more than 15,000 clones, about four fifths occurring once; the ten biggest clones make up about 40%. The treatment is: randomized to nivolumab then ipilimumab (arm A) or the reverse (arm B). The specimen was CD8+ T cells sorted from blood (inferred from file names), collected from a patient given nivolumab and ipilimumab in sequence. The receptor set was obtained from a human donor with melanoma.

The rearrangement uses TRBV6-6 and TRBJ1-4; D call uncertain. CDR3 length equals 12 residues. V shed 0 bases and J shed 7 bases, with 3 bases lying between them. The V gene's germline CDR1 is MNHNY and CDR2 SVGAGI (reference sequence). The CDR3 loop reads CASSYSSEKLFF. CDR3 nucleotides: TGTGCCAGCAGTTACTCGAGTGAAAAACTGTTTTTT.

J is TRBJ1-5 and V is TRBV7-8; 8 nucleotides line up with TRBD1. V shed 5 bases, J shed 3 bases, and the junction held 6 bases outside the gene matches. Germline assignment: CDR1 SGHVS and CDR2 FQNEAQ. There are 15 residues in the CDR3. CDR3 nucleotides: TGTGCCAGCAGCCCTGGGACAGGTAACAATCAGCCCCAGCATTTT. It encodes CASSPGTGNNQPQHF. Drawing the rest from reference TRBV7-8 and TRBJ1-5, the complete variable domain is GAGVSQSPRYKVAKRGQDVALRCDPISGHVSLFWYQQALGQGPEFLTYFQNEAQLDKSGLPSDRFFAERPEGSVSTLKIQRTQQEDSAVYLCASSPGTGNNQPQHFGDGTRLSIL.

The chain carries TRBV11-2 and TRBJ1-2; 7 bases align to TRBD1. The CDR3 has 15 residues. V shed 1 base, J shed 0 bases, and the junction held 2 bases outside the gene matches. Germline V gives CDR1 SGHAT, CDR2 FQNNGV. CDR3 nucleotides: TGTGCCAGCAGCTTAGCAGGGGGGCCTAACTATGGCTACACCTTC. It encodes CASSLAGGPNYGYTF.

The chain joins TRBV7-6 to TRBJ1-1; 9 bases map to TRBD1. V trimming: 5 bases; J trimming: 5 bases; junction bases outside the gene matches: 6. Per the germline V gene, CDR1 is SGHVS and CDR2 is FNYEAQ. The CDR3 extends over 14 amino acids. This CDR3 is CASSPGTGRTEAFF. The CDR3 DNA follows: TGTGCCAGCAGCCCAGGGACAGGGCGGACTGAAGCTTTCTTT.

The chain links TRBV7-3 to TRBJ2-7; D unresolved. The CDR3 consists of 14 residues. Germline lookup yields CDR1 SGHTA and CDR2 FQGTGA. The V gene lost 2 bases and the J gene lost 1 base, with 9 bases spanning the gap. CDR3 nucleotide sequence: TGTGCCAGCAGCTTACCCCCTGAGTCCTACGAGCAGTACTTC. Amino acid sequence: CASSLPPESYEQYF.

This rearrangement joins TRBV27 to TRBJ2-7; tentative D call: TRBD1 (6 bases). The germline V gene encodes CDR1 MNHEY and CDR2 SMNVEV (reference sequence). Trimming stripped 2 bases from V and 3 bases from J, with 17 bases between. This CDR3 comprises 16 residues. CDR3 sequence: CASSLAPPRGNYEQYF. CDR3 in DNA: TGTGCCAGCAGTTTAGCCCCCCCCAGGGGAAACTACGAGCAGTACTTC.

J is TRBJ2-2 and V is TRBV4-2; D remains ambiguous. The CDR3 length is 16 residues. V lost 1 base and J lost 6, with 15 bases in between. The V gene's germline CDR1 is LGHNA and CDR2 YNFKEQ. The CDR3 is CASSQGLPLIAGELFF. Here the CDR3 DNA reads TGTGCCAGCAGCCAAGGCCTACCACTAATTGCCGGGGAGCTGTTTTTT.

The chain is built from TRBV27 and TRBJ2-4; 9 positions agree with TRBD2. The CDR3 covers 16 residues. Trimming cost V 5 bases and J 1 base; bases outside gene matches: 6. Germline assignment: CDR1 MNHEY and CDR2 SMNVEV (reference sequence). CDR3 DNA sequence: TGTGCCAGCAGTACCATAGCGGGAGTTGCCAAAAACATTCAGTACTTC. Its protein is CASSTIAGVAKNIQYF.

This chain uses TRBV6-5 with TRBJ1-1; 7 nucleotides line up with TRBD1. The germline V gene has CDR1 MNHEY and CDR2 SVGAGI. The CDR3 contains 13 residues. J lost 4 bases, V lost 6 bases, and 5 bases had no gene match. DNA of the CDR3: TGTGCCAGCAGCCCAGGGGGTGGCACTGAAGCTTTCTTT. It translates to CASSPGGGTEAFF.

This chain connects TRBV10-3 to TRBJ1-1; possible D gene TRBD1, 5 bases. Germline CDR1 is ENHRY and CDR2 is SYGVKD. This CDR3 has 13 residues. Between the trimmed V and J ends, which lost 6 bases and 2 bases, there was a span of 10 bases. In DNA form, the CDR3 reads TGTGCCATCAGACAGGACGGAAACACTGAAGCTTTCTTT. It encodes CAIRQDGNTEAFF.

This clone has just one count. The J gene is TRBJ1-2, the V gene TRBV6-5; 7 bases are shared with TRBD1. CDR3 length: 13 amino acids. V trimming: 8 bases; J trimming: 3 bases; junction bases outside the gene matches: 6. Germline V gene lookup returns CDR1 MNHEY and CDR2 SVGAGI. Here the CDR3 reads CASQQGWDYGYTF. CDR3 bases: TGTGCCAGCCAACAGGGGTGGGACTATGGCTACACCTTC.

The chain employs TRBV13 and TRBJ2-7, with 8 nucleotides matching TRBD2. This CDR3 contains 14 residues. After removal of 3 bases from V and 5 bases from J, the junction contained 6 bases not matched to a gene. CDR1 is PRHDT and CDR2 is FYEKMQ in the germline V gene (reference sequence). The CDR3 here is CASSFSGMTNEQYF. Here the CDR3 DNA reads TGTGCCAGCAGCTTTAGCGGGATGACGAACGAGCAGTACTTC.

The chain carries TRBV4-1 and TRBJ2-7, with 7 positions matching TRBD1. V shed 3 bases and J 2 bases; nucleotides not matched to a gene: 10. The CDR3 runs to 16 residues. Per germline, CDR1 MGHRA and CDR2 YSYEKL. Here the CDR3 reads CASSHASGTAAYEQYF. The CDR3 nucleotides are TGCGCCAGCAGCCACGCCTCCGGGACAGCAGCCTACGAGCAGTACTTC.

CDR3 region: CATSSGGGQYF. The CDR3 DNA reads TGTGCCACCAGCAGTGGGGGAGGGCAGTACTTC. The gene calls are TRBV15 and TRBJ2-7; D may be TRBD2 (6 bases). The CDR3 has 11 amino acids. The V end was cut by 3 bases, the J end by 9 bases, with 9 bases between. From germline, CDR1 is LNHNV and CDR2 YYDKDF (reference sequence).

V is TRBV4-1 and J is TRBJ1-6; 8 bases are shared with TRBD1. With 5 bases clipped from V and 9 bases from J, the junction kept 6 bases outside the gene matches. Germline-derived CDR1 and CDR2 are MGHRA and YSYEKL. The CDR3 loop spans 14 amino acids. The CDR3 reads CASSGGTGPSPLHF. In nucleotides, the CDR3 is TGCGCCAGCAGCGGCGGGACAGGACCTTCACCCCTCCACTTT.

The V gene is TRBV28, the J gene TRBJ2-7, with 9 bases aligning to TRBD2. The V segment lost 1 base and the J segment 4 bases; nucleotides outside the gene matches: 5. The CDR3 totals 15 residues. Germline V CDR1 and CDR2: MDHEN, SYDVKM. DNA of the CDR3: TGTGCCAGCAGTTTATCGGGGGCGGGAGGGTACGAGCAGTACTTC. Encoded protein: CASSLSGAGGYEQYF.

As to this clone: Germline and junction disagree at one end, which may indicate a read error. The J gene is TRBJ2-7, the V gene TRBV10-3; no clear D. Germline CDR1 reads ENHRY; CDR2 reads SYGVKD. The CDR3 has 14 amino acids. CDR3 nucleotide sequence: TGTGCCAGCAGTTTTTATCCTAGCTCCTACGAGCAGTACTTC. Protein: CASSFYPSSYEQYF.

This clone was detected only once. The rearrangement links TRBV5-6 to TRBJ1-2, with TRBD1 identical over 8 bases. Germline V gives CDR1 SGHDT, CDR2 YYEEEE. The CDR3 runs 17 residues. The trim removed 4 bases at V and 0 bases at J, leaving 11 bases unmatched. Here the CDR3 DNA reads TGTGCCAGCAGCAATCCCCGGACAGGGCGGTCTAACTATGGCTACACCTTC. Amino acids: CASSNPRTGRSNYGYTF.

The V call is TRBV5-1, the J call TRBJ2-7, with D possibly TRBD1 on 5 matching bases. The CDR3 has 13 amino acids. Trimming left V 4 bases short and J 2 bases short, with 10 bases between. Germline V gives CDR1 SGHRS, CDR2 YFSETQ. CDR3 sequence reads: CASSAGPAYEQYF. CDR3 nucleotide sequence: TGCGCCAGCAGCGCAGGGCCCGCCTACGAGCAGTACTTC.

The J gene is TRBJ1-1, the V gene TRBV6-5, with 8 bases that match TRBD1. V was pared by 0 bases and J by 5 bases, with 5 bases of the junction left unmatched. The CDR3 runs to 15 residues. Germline assignment: CDR1 MNHEY and CDR2 SVGAGI. The CDR3 coding sequence is TGTGCCAGCAGTTACTCGGTCAGGGGGCTGACTGAAGCTTTCTTT. As protein: CASSYSVRGLTEAFF.

This chain links TRBV7-8 with TRBJ1-1; D remains ambiguous. CDR1 and CDR2 (germline): SGHVS, FQNEAQ. CDR3 length equals 14 residues. V lost 4 bases and J 2 bases, leaving 11 bases between the germline ends. The CDR3, as DNA: TGTGCCAGCAGCTGGGCGCCTTCTAACACTGAAGCTTTCTTT. Translating it yields CASSWAPSNTEAFF. The full variable domain, in which reference TRBV7-8 and TRBJ1-1 provide the parts outside the CDR3, is GAGVSQSPRYKVAKRGQDVALRCDPISGHVSLFWYQQALGQGPEFLTYFQNEAQLDKSGLPSDRFFAERPEGSVSTLKIQRTQQEDSAVYLCASSWAPSNTEAFFGQGTRLTVV.

The chain recombines TRBV10-2 with TRBJ1-4; D is unresolved. Looked up from germline, CDR1 is WSHSY and CDR2 is SAAADI. Trimming cost V 4 bases and J 4 bases, with 7 bases left between them. The CDR3 length is 13 residues. The DNA of the CDR3 is TGCGCCAGCAGTGGACATCTTAATGAAAAACTGTTTTTT. It yields the protein CASSGHLNEKLFF.